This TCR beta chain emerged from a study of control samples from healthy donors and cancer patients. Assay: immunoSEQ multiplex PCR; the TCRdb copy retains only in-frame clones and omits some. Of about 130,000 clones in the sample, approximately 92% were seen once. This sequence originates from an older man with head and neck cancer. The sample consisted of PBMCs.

This chain's CDR3 is CASSSGTSGTYEQYF. The CDR3 DNA follows: TGTGCCAGCAGTTCTGGGACTAGCGGTACCTACGAGCAGTACTTC. The J gene is TRBJ2-7, the V gene TRBV6-5; 11 bases match TRBD2. This CDR3 has 15 residues. The V gene's germline CDR1 is MNHEY and CDR2 SVGAGI. The V segment lost 4 bases and the J segment 2 bases; nucleotides outside the gene matches: 4.